These T cell receptor beta chains were read from a single sample in a study of identical twins. TCRdb passed the 5' RACE reads through MiXCR, listing each CDR3 protein once. Here the sample spans 450,000 or so distinct CDR3 sequences, over 12% being singletons. Separately, the same data were catalogued under a study of yellow fever vaccine responses in identical twins.

Sequencing used CD4+ T cells sorted from blood. The receptors were gathered from a woman between 18 and 30 years old in good health. Each CDR3 is given with its conserved first and last residue. The order of the fields is D gene, clone size, J gene, V gene, CDR3 DNA, CDR3 protein. A D gene is named only where the DNA matches it firmly. Size values are once, few and many counts, or a class for expanded clones, and some rows have none.

>TRBD2|few|TRBJ2-5|TRBV12-3/TRBV12-4
TGTGCCAGCAGTTTCGGCGGGGGGGCCGGAGAGACCCAGTACTTC
CASSFGGGAGETQYF
>TRBD1|-|TRBJ1-2|TRBV7-9
TGTGCCAGCAGGCCCGGACAGGGTGGCGGCTACACCTTC
CASRPGQGGGYTF
>-|-|TRBJ2-4|TRBV12-3/TRBV12-4
TGTGCCAGCAGTTTCACGGGAGCCAAAAACATTCAGTACTTC
CASSFTGAKNIQYF
>TRBD1|few|TRBJ2-5|TRBV19
TGTGCCAGTGGTTCCGGGACAGGGGCTCAAGAGACCCAGTACTTC
CASGSGTGAQETQYF
>TRBD2|-|TRBJ2-5|TRBV6-1
TGTGCCAGCAGCCCCCTCTCGACTAGCCCAACCCAGTACTTC
CASSPLSTSPTQYF
>-|-|TRBJ2-1|TRBV2
TGTGCCAGCAGCTTCAGGCTCGTCTCCTACAATGAGCAGTTCTTC
CASSFRLVSYNEQFF
>-|-|TRBJ1-1|TRBV29-1
TGCAGCGTTGAAGACCCGGAGGGCATACGAGCTTTCTTT
CSVEDPEGIRAFF
>-|-|TRBJ2-3|TRBV18
TGTGCCAGCTCACCATCAGGGTCCCCAGATACGCAGTATTTT
CASSPSGSPDTQYF
>TRBD2|many|TRBJ2-1|TRBV9
TGTGCCAGCAGTACTAGCGGGAGGGCCGGGAATGAGCAGTTCTTC
CASSTSGRAGNEQFF
>TRBD1|many|TRBJ1-4|TRBV7-9
TGTGCCAGCACCTTTAGCTTAGGGACAGGCCTGGAAAAACTGTTTTTT
CASTFSLGTGLEKLFF
>-|few|TRBJ2-2|TRBV2
TGTGCCAGACTGGACGGTACGAACACCGGGGAGCTGTTTTTT
CARLDGTNTGELFF
>-|many|TRBJ2-4|TRBV7-2
TGTGCCAGCAGCAACAGGGATCCTAACATTCAGTACTTC
CASSNRDPNIQYF
>-|few|TRBJ2-2|TRBV2
TGTGCCAGCAGTGAGGGTCGGGGGTACACCGGGGAGCTGTTTTTT
CASSEGRGYTGELFF
>TRBD1|few|TRBJ1-1|TRBV12-3/TRBV12-4
TGTGCCAGCAGGACCACAGGGGGCGAAGCTTTCTTT
CASRTTGGEAFF
>-|-|TRBJ2-5|TRBV7-6
TGTGCCAGCAGCTTACCATCCGGGATCCAAGAGACCCAGTACTTC
CASSLPSGIQETQYF
>-|-|TRBJ2-1|TRBV20-1
TGCAGTGGTGTCACGCATTACAATGAGCAGTTCTTC
CSGVTHYNEQFF
>TRBD1|-|TRBJ2-3|TRBV24-1
TGTGCCACCAGTGGGAGGACAGGGGGCATCGCAGATACGCAGTATTTT
CATSGRTGGIADTQYF
>TRBD1|-|TRBJ1-2|TRBV6-2/TRBV6-3
TGTGCCAGCAGTTACTCCACGGGACAGTCCAATGGCTACACCTTC
CASSYSTGQSNGYTF
>-|few|TRBJ2-5|TRBV12-3/TRBV12-4
TGTGCCAGCAGTTTCCGGCCACAAGAGACCCAGTACTTC
CASSFRPQETQYF
>-|-|TRBJ2-1|TRBV25-1
TGTGCCAGGGGCCCCGGGCTCGTCTGTATGTGGTTC
CARGPGLVCMWF
>-|-|TRBJ2-3|TRBV12-3/TRBV12-4
TGTGCCAGCACAGGGGAGGGATCAGATACGCAGTATTTT
CASTGEGSDTQYF
>TRBD2|few|TRBJ2-3|TRBV29-1
TGCAGCGTCACTAGCGGGAGGGCCCCAGATACGCAGTATTTT
CSVTSGRAPDTQYF
>TRBD1|-|TRBJ1-5|TRBV5-1
TGCGCCAGCAGCATACAGGGGAATAGCAATCAGCCCCAGCATTTT
CASSIQGNSNQPQHF
>-|few|TRBJ2-5|TRBV7-2
TGTGCCAGCAGCTACCATGCGGAGACCCAGTACTTC
CASSYHAETQYF
>-|many|TRBJ1-2|TRBV5-1
TGCGCCAGCAGCCAGACGAACTATGGCTACACCTTC
CASSQTNYGYTF
>TRBD1|few|TRBJ2-7|TRBV5-1
TGCGCCAGCAGCGTGGGACAGGGCTCGGGGGAGCAGTACTTC
CASSVGQGSGEQYF
>TRBD2|few|TRBJ2-1|TRBV7-9
TGTGCCAGCAGCCGACAAGGACTAGCGGGGGGGGAGCAGTTCTTC
CASSRQGLAGGEQFF
>TRBD2|few|TRBJ2-7|TRBV9
TGTGCCAGCAGCGTAAGTCTAGCGGGAGTACTCGACGAGCAGTACTTC
CASSVSLAGVLDEQYF
>-|-|TRBJ2-5|TRBV5-1
TGCGCCAGCAGCTTGCTTGACGGTGGGCAAGAGACCCAGTACTTC
CASSLLDGGQETQYF
>-|-|TRBJ2-7|TRBV28
TGTGCCAGCAGTTTAAACAGAGGCGAGCAGTACTTC
CASSLNRGEQYF
>-|few|TRBJ1-3|TRBV12-3/TRBV12-4
TGTGCCAGCAGGTTAACAGGGTCTAGTGGAAACACCATATATTTT
CASRLTGSSGNTIYF
>TRBD2|few|TRBJ2-1|TRBV20-1
TGCAGTGCTAAGAGGCTAGCGGCCCTCTACAATGAGCAGTTCTTC
CSAKRLAALYNEQFF
>-|-|TRBJ2-1|TRBV19
TGTGCCAGTAGTATTGGGCGGAACAATGAGCAGTTCTTC
CASSIGRNNEQFF
>TRBD1|-|TRBJ2-7|TRBV12-3/TRBV12-4
TGTGCCAGCAGCAACCTAGACAGGGCCTACGAGCAGTACTTC
CASSNLDRAYEQYF
>TRBD2|many|TRBJ2-5|TRBV27
TGTGCCAGCAGTTTTTCCGGGACTAGCAGGTTATCCCAGTACTTC
CASSFSGTSRLSQYF
>-|-|TRBJ2-4|TRBV25-1
TGTGCCAGCAGTATGGATAACGGCAAAAACATTCAGTACTTC
CASSMDNGKNIQYF
>-|few|TRBJ2-6|TRBV29-1
TGCAGCGTTGAAGAGGCCGGGACTGGGGCCAACGTCCTGACTTTC
CSVEEAGTGANVLTF
>-|-|TRBJ2-1|TRBV7-3
TGTGCCAGCAGCTCGACAGCATTCAATGAGCAGTTCTTC
CASSSTAFNEQFF
>-|-|TRBJ2-3|TRBV12-5
TGTGCTAGTGCCCAGGGACTGCACACAGATACGCAGTATTTT
CASAQGLHTDTQYF
>-|few|TRBJ1-1|TRBV20-1
TGCAGTGCTAGTGCGATGGGGAACACTGAAGCTTTCTTT
CSASAMGNTEAFF
>-|few|TRBJ2-1|TRBV2
TGTGCCAGCGAGGGGGACAATGAGCAGTTCTTC
CASEGDNEQFF
>-|-|TRBJ2-3|TRBV7-9
TGTGCCAGCAGCTTCCTCGGGCGCACAGATACGCAGTATTTT
CASSFLGRTDTQYF
>TRBD2|-|TRBJ2-2|TRBV19
TGTGCCAGTAGTATACTAGCGGGCACCGGGGAGCTGTTTTTT
CASSILAGTGELFF
>-|-|TRBJ2-2|TRBV5-1
TGCGCCAGCAGCTTGACACTTTCACTTAACACCGGGGAGCTGTTTTTT
CASSLTLSLNTGELFF
>-|few|TRBJ1-5|TRBV7-8
TGTGCCAGCAGCGAGGTCGCCGGTTCGGGGCCCCAGCATTTT
CASSEVAGSGPQHF
>-|few|TRBJ1-6|TRBV6-1
TGTGCCAGCAGGAGGAACTCCGATAATTCACCCCTCCACTTT
CASRRNSDNSPLHF
>TRBD2|few|TRBJ2-5|TRBV5-5
TGTGCCAGCAGCTGGGTTAGCGGGGAAGAGACCCAGTACTTC
CASSWVSGEETQYF
>TRBD2|few|TRBJ2-7|TRBV14
TGTGCCAGCAGCCAACGACTAGCGGGGGGTCCCTCCTACGAGCAGTACTTC
CASSQRLAGGPSYEQYF
>TRBD2|few|TRBJ2-5|TRBV4-1
TGCGCCAGCAGCCCGTATAGCGGGAGGGGGGGGGAGACCCAGTACTTC
CASSPYSGRGGETQYF
>TRBD1|few|TRBJ1-2|TRBV7-9
TGTGCCAGCAGCTTACAGGGGGCTGCCGGATATGGCTACACCTTC
CASSLQGAAGYGYTF
>TRBD2|few|TRBJ2-2|TRBV4-3
TGCGCCAGCAGCCAAGCATACAGCGGGAGAACCGGGGAGCTGTTTTTT
CASSQAYSGRTGELFF
>-|-|TRBJ2-1|TRBV6-2/TRBV6-3
TGTGCCAGCAGTCCCCTTGGGGGGCCGCGGGATGAGCAGTTCTTC
CASSPLGGPRDEQFF
>TRBD1|few|TRBJ1-2|TRBV7-9
TGTGCCAGCAGCTTTGGACAGGGCTCCTATGGCTACACCTTC
CASSFGQGSYGYTF
>-|few|TRBJ2-2|TRBV29-1
TGCAGCGTTGAAGCCACAGGGTTCGGGGAGCTGTTTTTT
CSVEATGFGELFF
>-|few|TRBJ2-2|TRBV3-1
TGTGCCAGCAGCCTTAGGGACCTCACCGGGGAGCTGTTTTTT
CASSLRDLTGELFF
>TRBD2|-|TRBJ2-3|TRBV20-1
TGCAGTGCCGCCGGGACTAGCGGGGGGCGGGGCACAGATACGCAGTATTTT
CSAAGTSGGRGTDTQYF
>-|many|TRBJ2-7|TRBV5-1
TGCGCCAGCAGCTTGAAGGCCAGCTCCTACGAGCAGTACTTC
CASSLKASSYEQYF
>-|few|TRBJ2-3|TRBV3-1
TGTGCCGGGACTGGAAGCGACGTTCGCACAGATACGCAGTATTTT
CAGTGSDVRTDTQYF
>-|-|TRBJ1-1|TRBV29-1
TGCAGCTCCTATTCGAACACTGAAGCTTTCTTT
CSSYSNTEAFF